Below are 29 T cell receptor beta chains sequenced from a single sample in a study of brain T cells in children with intractable seizures (dated by TCRdb to the early 2020s). Libraries were built with the immunoSEQ multiplex PCR assay. TCRdb retrieved this table from immuneACCESS and kept in-frame rearrangements only. Not all clones are present; in checked studies, unresolved V genes account for under half, and no reason is known for the remainder. In this sample the table shows a few hundred thousand clones, nearly 95% of which occur a single time. The ten largest clones take up 4.5% to 7% of the sample. The sample's time point label, decoded: blood from clinic visit 5 months post-surgery; TSC patient then seizure free. The specimen was peripheral blood, collected roughly 5 months after surgery. Every receptor here comes from a boy younger than two with tuberous sclerosis and intractable seizures.

This rearrangement joins TRBV5-6 to TRBJ1-1; tentative D call: TRBD1 (5 bases). Trimming stripped 2 bases from V and 8 bases from J, with 13 bases between. Germline loops: CDR1 SGHDT, CDR2 YYEEEE. The CDR3 loop spans 13 amino acids. CDR3: CASSLGDAGEAFF. CDR3 nucleotide sequence: TGTGCCAGCAGCTTAGGGGATGCCGGCGAAGCTTTCTTT. Full variable domain (outside the CDR3, taken from reference TRBV5-6 and TRBJ1-1): DAGVTQSPTHLIKTRGQQVTLRCSPKSGHDTVSWYQQALGQGPQFIFQYYEEEERQRGNFPDRFSGHQFPNYSSELNVNALLLGDSALYLCASSLGDAGEAFFGQGTRLTVV.

This chain uses TRBV6-5 with TRBJ1-3; tentatively, D is TRBD1 (5 bases). CDR1 MNHEY and CDR2 SVGAGI come from the germline V gene. Deletions cut 2 bases from V and 1 base from J, with 6 bases between. This CDR3 spans 14 amino acids. CDR3 in amino acids: CASSYQGSGNTIYF. DNA of the CDR3: TGTGCCAGCAGTTACCAGGGATCTGGAAACACCATATATTTT.

The rearrangement links TRBV7-2 to TRBJ2-1; weak D call: TRBD2 (5 bases). This CDR3 is built from 17 residues. Trimming took 5 bases from V and 0 from J, leaving 17 bases between them. Germline CDR1 is SGHTA and CDR2 is FQGNSA. CDR3: CASSPPDRDYSYNEQFF. CDR3 in DNA: TGTGCCAGCAGCCCGCCTGACCGGGATTACTCCTACAATGAGCAGTTCTTC. Full variable domain (missing parts from reference TRBV7-2 and TRBJ2-1): GAGVSQSPSNKVTEKGKDVELRCDPISGHTALYWYRQSLGQGLEFLIYFQGNSAPDKSGLPSDRFSAERTGGSVSTLTIQRTQQEDSAVYLCASSPPDRDYSYNEQFFGPGTRLTVL.

The V gene is TRBV18, the J gene TRBJ2-2, with a possible D match to TRBD1 (6 bases). V lost 3 bases and J lost 7, with 12 bases in between. CDR1 and CDR2 from the germline V gene are KGHSH and LQKENI. The CDR3 runs to 14 residues. This chain's CDR3 is CASSPVRGIGELFF. The CDR3, as DNA: TGTGCCAGCTCACCGGTCAGGGGTATCGGGGAGCTGTTTTTT.

The V and J genes are TRBV30 and TRBJ1-1; D gene uncertain. The CDR3 is 12 residues long. V was pared by 8 bases and J by 1 base, with 11 bases between. The germline V gene encodes CDR1 GTSNPN and CDR2 SVGIG (reference sequence). The CDR3 protein is CATRHTNTEAFF. CDR3 bases: TGTGCCACCCGACACACGAACACTGAAGCTTTCTTT.

The CDR3 bases are TGTGCCTGGAGTGTGAGGGGGCGCGGGAAACTGTTTTTT. Amino acid sequence: CAWSVRGRGKLFF. The rearrangement uses TRBV30 and TRBJ1-4; TRBD1 matches at 7 bases. J lost 11 bases, V lost 0 bases, and 6 bases had no gene match. The CDR3 loop spans 13 amino acids. Germline V gives CDR1 GTSNPN, CDR2 SVGIG (reference sequence).

This clone was seen a handful of times. The genes are TRBV6-2 or TRBV6-3 and TRBJ1-1; a weak D match, TRBD1 (5 bases). Trimming took 4 bases from V and 5 from J, leaving 11 bases between them. Germline lookup yields CDR1 MNHEY and CDR2 SVGEGT. The CDR3 has 13 residues. Written as DNA, the CDR3 is TGTGCCAGCAGTTTCCAGGGTTTAACTGAAGCTTTCTTT. This translates into CASSFQGLTEAFF.

This sequence joins TRBV9 and TRBJ2-1; D is ambiguous. Trimming took off 4 bases at V and 0 bases at J, with 8 bases between the two ends. The CDR3 length is 14 residues. In germline, CDR1 is SGDLS, CDR2 YYNGEE. The CDR3 here is CASSLQDSYNEQFF. The CDR3 nucleotides are TGTGCCAGCAGCCTTCAGGACTCCTACAATGAGCAGTTCTTC.

The rearrangement joins TRBV5-8 to TRBJ1-5; tentatively, D is TRBD1 (5 bases). Deletions cut 1 base from V and 6 bases from J, with 14 bases between. CDR3 size: 15 residues. Per germline, CDR1 SGHTS and CDR2 YDEGEE. CDR3 region: CASSLSGVRGQPQHF. CDR3 DNA: TGTGCCAGCAGCTTGTCGGGGGTTAGGGGTCAGCCCCAGCATTTT. The entire variable domain, with the rest obtained from reference TRBV5-8 and TRBJ1-5, is as follows: EAGVTQSPTHLIKTRGQQATLRCSPISGHTSVYWYQQALGLGLQFLLWYDEGEERNRGNFPPRFSGRQFPNYSSELNVNALELEDSALYLCASSLSGVRGQPQHFGDGTRLSIL.

The chain joins TRBV24-1 to TRBJ1-1; D not certain. V was clipped by 9 bases and J by 4 bases, with 11 bases between them. The length of the CDR3 is 12 residues. In germline, CDR1 is KGHDR, CDR2 SFDVKD. DNA for the CDR3: TGTGCCACCGGCGGCCGATCCACTGAAGCTTTCTTT. Amino acids: CATGGRSTEAFF.

V gene TRBV4-1 combines with J gene TRBJ2-4; D is perhaps TRBD1 (6 bases). This CDR3 is 16 amino acids long. Trimming took 5 bases from V and 8 from J, leaving 22 bases between them. Germline assignment: CDR1 MGHRA and CDR2 YSYEKL. CDR3: CASSYRTPGQRYIQYF. As DNA, the CDR3 is TGCGCCAGCAGCTATCGAACCCCGGGACAAAGATACATTCAGTACTTC.

The genes are TRBV13 and TRBJ1-3; 9 bases map to TRBD1. CDR3 length equals 16 residues. V shed 1 base and J 1 base; nucleotides not matched to a gene: 2. From germline, CDR1 is PRHDT and CDR2 FYEKMQ (reference sequence). The CDR3 reads CASSLDRGLSGNTIYF. The DNA of the CDR3 is TGTGCCAGCAGCTTAGACAGGGGGCTTTCTGGAAACACCATATATTTT.

V usage is TRBV24-1 and J usage is TRBJ2-4, with 7 nucleotides matching TRBD1. Trimming at V came to 6 bases and at J to 3 bases, leaving 13 bases not matched to a gene. Germline CDR1 reads KGHDR; CDR2 reads SFDVKD. The CDR3 is 17 residues long. CDR3 protein: CATSPGDRPTGKNIQYF. The CDR3 DNA is TGTGCCACCAGTCCCGGGGACAGACCTACTGGCAAAAACATTCAGTACTTC.

V and J are TRBV12-5 and TRBJ1-1, with 10 bases fitting TRBD1. The V gene end was trimmed by 6 bases and the J gene end by 0 bases; junction bases not matched to a gene: 19. The CDR3 is 20 amino acids. CDR1 is LGHNT and CDR2 is FRNRAP in the germline V gene. In DNA form, the CDR3 reads TGTGCTAGTGGCAGGGACAGGGGCCTACAGAATCCCGCCCTGAACACTGAAGCTTTCTTT. Translating it yields CASGRDRGLQNPALNTEAFF.

The gene calls are TRBV9 and TRBJ2-1, with D unclear. V was pared by 0 bases and J by 9 bases, with 10 bases between. This CDR3 contains 13 residues. Looked up from germline, CDR1 is SGDLS and CDR2 is YYNGEE. The DNA for the CDR3 is TGTGCCAGCAGCGTAGATCTAACCGGTGAGCAGTTCTTC. This codes for CASSVDLTGEQFF.

This chain joins TRBV6-5 and TRBJ1-2; 12 bases line up with TRBD1. V gave up 8 bases and J gave up 3 bases; unmatched junction bases: 7. The CDR3 runs to 15 residues. Looked up from germline, CDR1 is MNHEY and CDR2 is SVGAGI. CDR3 in DNA: TGTGCCAGCTTGGGACAGGGGGCGGGCCACTATGGCTACACCTTC. Its protein product is CASLGQGAGHYGYTF.

Details on this clone: Sequence at one end of the junction differs from germline and may be a read error. The rearrangement uses TRBV5-4 and TRBJ2-3, with D perhaps given as TRBD1 or TRBD2 (6 bases each). This CDR3 comprises 12 residues. Germline V gives CDR1 SGHNT, CDR2 YYREEE (reference sequence). CDR3 region: CASSLGGGSGVF. The CDR3 DNA reads as TGTGCCAGCAGCTTAGGGGGAGGTAGCGGTGTGTTT.

The chain couples TRBV7-9 to TRBJ1-6, with 10 nucleotides matching TRBD1. V lost 4 bases, J lost 9 bases, and 0 bases stayed unmatched. The CDR3 consists of 13 residues. CDR1 SEHNR and CDR2 FQNEAQ come from the germline V gene (reference sequence). CDR3 sequence reads: CASSWTGGSPLHF. The CDR3 bases are TGTGCCAGCAGCTGGACAGGGGGTTCACCCCTCCACTTT. The whole variable domain, remainder taken from reference TRBV7-9 and TRBJ1-6, is DTGVSQNPRHKITKRGQNVTFRCDPISEHNRLYWYRQTLGQGPEFLTYFQNEAQLEKSRLLSDRFSAERPKGSFSTLEIQRTEQGDSAMYLCASSWTGGSPLHFGNGTRLTVT.

The rearrangement links TRBV27 to TRBJ1-1; 11 positions agree with TRBD1. The V gene's germline CDR1 is MNHEY and CDR2 SMNVEV (reference sequence). The CDR3 covers 14 residues. V was pared by 2 bases and J by 4 bases, with 0 bases of the junction left unmatched. The CDR3, as DNA: TGTGCCAGCAGTTTAGGGACAGGGGGCACTGAAGCTTTCTTT. This gives the protein CASSLGTGGTEAFF.

The rearrangement uses TRBV18 and TRBJ2-2; 9 bases align to TRBD2. The germline V gene has CDR1 KGHSH and CDR2 LQKENI. J was trimmed by 5 bases and V by 1 base; bases with no gene match: 5. The CDR3 length is 16 residues. CDR3 in amino acids: CASSPLAGAFTGELFF. In DNA form, the CDR3 reads TGTGCCAGCTCACCACTAGCGGGAGCTTTTACCGGGGAGCTGTTTTTT.

The chain carries TRBV30 and TRBJ1-2; D gene unclear. Germline CDR1 and CDR2: GTSNPN and SVGIG (reference sequence). This CDR3 region has 11 residues. V lost 1 base, J lost 8 bases, and 8 bases lay in between. As DNA, the CDR3 is TGTGCCTGGAGTGGGGGATTGGGCTACACCTTC. Translation gives CAWSGGLGYTF.

The chain carries TRBV7-9 and TRBJ2-7; D is unresolved. Per the germline V gene, CDR1 is SEHNR and CDR2 is FQNEAQ (reference sequence). Between the trimmed V and J ends, which lost 1 base and 4 bases, there was a span of 14 bases. The CDR3 runs to 15 residues. CDR3 region: CASSLVVYPAYEQYF. CDR3 coding DNA: TGTGCCAGCAGCTTAGTGGTCTACCCGGCGTACGAGCAGTACTTC.

The J gene is TRBJ2-7, the V gene TRBV24-1; 7 nucleotides line up with TRBD1. Losses at the gene ends were 3 bases for V and 2 bases for J; bases not matched to a gene: 3. Germline CDR1 and CDR2: KGHDR and SFDVKD. The CDR3 spans 14 residues. The CDR3 bases are TGTGCCACCAGTGATCGGGACAGTACCTACGAGCAGTACTTC. This encodes CATSDRDSTYEQYF.

The V gene is TRBV27, the J gene TRBJ2-1; no reliable D call. CDR3 length: 16 residues. Germline CDR1 MNHEY, CDR2 SMNVEV (reference sequence). Trimming pared 5 bases from V and 2 bases from J, leaving 16 bases between. The DNA for the CDR3 is TGTGCCAGCAGTCCCCGCGCCCACGGTGCCTACAATGAGCAGTTCTTC. Its protein is CASSPRAHGAYNEQFF.

The rearrangement uses TRBV19 and TRBJ1-5; D not resolved. The germline V and J ends were trimmed by 9 bases and 0 bases, with 12 bases remaining between them. The V gene's germline CDR1 is LNHDA and CDR2 SQIVND (reference sequence). The CDR3 extends over 14 amino acids. In nucleotides, the CDR3 is TGTGCCAGCGGCAAGACTAATAGCAATCAGCCCCAGCATTTT. Translation gives CASGKTNSNQPQHF.

The V gene is TRBV28, the J gene TRBJ1-6; D may be TRBD1 (5 bases). Trimming removed 5 bases from V and 7 bases from J, with 15 bases in between. Germline loops: CDR1 MDHEN, CDR2 SYDVKM. CDR3 size: 15 residues. The CDR3 DNA reads TGTGCCAGCAGTCCTCCCCAAGGGGCGAATTCACCCCTCCACTTT. This codes for CASSPPQGANSPLHF.

The chain carries TRBV7-2 and TRBJ2-3; 10 bases map to TRBD2. Trimming at V came to 7 bases and at J to 4 bases, leaving 5 bases not matched to a gene. Germline-derived CDR1 and CDR2 are SGHTA and FQGNSA. The CDR3 extends over 14 amino acids. The CDR3 nucleotides read TGTGCCAGCACCAAAGCGGGAGGGGCAGATACGCAGTATTTT. This translates into CASTKAGGADTQYF.

The V and J genes are TRBV7-6 and TRBJ1-3; 9 positions match TRBD1. V lost 5 bases to trimming and J lost 3 bases; unmatched junction nucleotides: 11. The CDR3 spans 17 residues. Germline V gene sequence: CDR1 SGHVS, CDR2 FNYEAQ. CDR3 sequence: CASSTPKGQGFGNTIYF. CDR3 bases: TGTGCCAGCAGCACACCCAAGGGACAGGGCTTTGGAAACACCATATATTTT.

The CDR3: CASSERQGTNYGYTF. The CDR3 nucleotides read TGTGCCAGCAGCGAGAGACAGGGAACTAACTATGGCTACACCTTC. The J gene is TRBJ1-2, the V gene TRBV6-2 or TRBV6-3, with 7 bases lining up with TRBD1. Per germline, CDR1 MNHEY and CDR2 SVGEGT. The CDR3 contains 15 residues. Trimming removed 6 bases from V and 0 bases from J; junction bases left unmatched: 7.